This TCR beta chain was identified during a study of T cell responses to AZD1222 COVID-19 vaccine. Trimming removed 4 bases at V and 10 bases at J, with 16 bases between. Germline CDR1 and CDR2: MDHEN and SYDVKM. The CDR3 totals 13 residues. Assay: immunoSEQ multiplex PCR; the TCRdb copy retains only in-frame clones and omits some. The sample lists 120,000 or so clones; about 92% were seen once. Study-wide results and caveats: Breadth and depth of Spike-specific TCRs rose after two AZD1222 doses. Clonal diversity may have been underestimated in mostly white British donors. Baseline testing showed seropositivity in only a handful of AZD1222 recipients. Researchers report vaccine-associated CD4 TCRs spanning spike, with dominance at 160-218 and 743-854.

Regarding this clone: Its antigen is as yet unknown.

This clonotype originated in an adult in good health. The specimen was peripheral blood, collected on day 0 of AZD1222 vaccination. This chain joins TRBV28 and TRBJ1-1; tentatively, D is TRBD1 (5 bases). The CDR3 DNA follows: TGTGCCAGCAGTTCGTCCAGGGACTACGTAGCTTTCTTT. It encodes CASSSSRDYVAFF.